This section outlines one TCR beta chain sequence together with its context. Germline V gene data show CDR1 as GTSNPN and CDR2 as SVGIG (reference sequence). V was cut by 7 bases and J by 0 bases, with 22 bases left in between. The CDR3 has 18 amino acids. This sample was included in a study of metastatic and nonmetastatic thyroid tumors. Original handling: A classifier for distant metastasis in papillary thyroid cancer was constructed using CDR3 differences observed across clinicopathological groups. TCRdb called clones again from the PCR reads with MiXCR. In this record, the V and J calls reflect TCRdb's handling and not the investigators' own analysis. The profile covers 37,000 or so clones, with roughly a sixth appearing a single time and approximately 3.8% taken by the ten largest. None of the patients had undergone any treatment ahead of thyroid surgery.

This receptor was identified in a female donor with papillary thyroid cancer or a benign thyroid nodule (not recorded which). Some clones in this sample may be carry-over from other donors' samples. Sequencing was performed on blood. The chain has TRBV30 and TRBJ1-6; D might be TRBD1 (6 bases). CDR3 in amino acids: CALIVPTGRSSYNSPLHF. The DNA for the CDR3 is TGTGCCTTGATTGTACCGACAGGACGGAGCTCCTATAATTCACCCCTCCACTTT.